This paragraph reports one T cell receptor (beta chain). This clonotype was observed a few times. Its antigen has not been determined. No quality values exist for individual bases; no much larger clone is one base distant. The run used an Illumina NovaSeq 6000. cDNA libraries for TCRalpha and TCRbeta were prepared by 5'RACE using constant-segment primers, with sample barcodes and unique molecular identifiers added. Trizol reagent was used to extract RNA from every sample. Libraries were amplified in two PCR steps, with a second sample barcode and Illumina TruSeq adapters added in the second step. Sequencing of libraries was performed on an Illumina NovaSeq with 2 x 150 bp paired-end reads. Processing in the source paper ran as follows. Reads were demultiplexed and collapsed into UMI-guided consensus sequences with migec v1.2.7. Using mixcr v2.1.11, UMI consensuses were aligned to TRA and TRB V and J templates and then assembled into clonotypes. Clonotypes were classified as expanded or contracted when called significant by both edgeR and NoisET, with noise models trained on biological replicates. For edgeR calls, a false discovery rate-adjusted p below 0.01 and a log2 fold-change threshold of 1 were applied. As an exploratory analysis of dynamics, max-normalized trajectories of the 1000 most abundant clonotypes were examined by PCA with hierarchical clustering. Separately sequenced CD4+ and CD8+ repertoires were used to assign the CD4 or CD8 phenotype of responding clones. TCRdb's own reprocessing of the public reads used fastp at Q25 and MiXCR and kept productive beta chains. Rows with one shared CDR3 protein collapse into an entry with the most common genes and DNA. TCRdb, rather than the study authors, made the V and J calls. The sample profile shows 470,000 or so distinct CDR3 sequences; over 15% of them were found once. 7.5% to 10% of the sample is taken by the ten largest.

This sample was included in a study of T-cell memory formation after mild COVID-19 (dated by TCRdb to 2020 to 2022). Some background on the complete study: TCR sequence clusters from the two donors were largely donor specific. In two donors, T-cell clones that expanded and contracted after mild COVID-19 were followed by sequencing TCRalpha and TCRbeta repertoires longitudinally. The cohort comprised two young, previously healthy adult volunteers, one female and one male. Overall study results and their limits: The study included only a couple of mild cases, and larger cohorts that include severe cases with pre-infection samples were judged to be necessary. Some responding clones were found in pre-infection memory, which suggests that pre-existing cross-reactive memory T cells took part in the SARS-CoV-2 response. Contracting CD4+ clones were found mainly in CM and EM memory subsets, while CD8+ clones were enriched in EMRA. Clones that contracted from day 15 to 85 showed balanced CD4/CD8 phenotypes, whereas a second wave of clones that expanded from day 15 to 37 leaned towards CD4+. Whether the second-wave clones peaking on day 37 were SARS-CoV-2 specific was not confirmed.

The germline V gene (reference sequence) specifies DFQATT as CDR1 and SNEGSKA as CDR2. A distance of 15 bases separates the germline ends of V and J, which lose 3 bases and 4 bases respectively. CDR3 length: 14 amino acids, cysteine to phenylalanine. Just the 42-base CDR3 DNA is kept, in frame starting at base 1. Ficoll-Paque density gradient centrifugation was used to isolate PBMCs. The chain links TRBV20-1 with TRBJ1-1; TRBD1 is a possible D gene, resting on 5 matching bases. The specimen was PBMCs or a T cell subset sorted from them (not recorded which). The origin of this receptor is an adult woman who had mild COVID-19 (a few samples of this study predate the infection). The sample titles of this study are shuffled in the database, so cell type and time point are left out; the donor was told from shared clones. The nucleotide sequence reads TGCAGTGCTAGTTCTACGGTGACAGCCACTGAAGCTTTCTTT. This encodes CSASSTVTATEAFF.